This T cell receptor beta chain was sequenced in a study of read filtering for tumor transcriptome and immune sequencing. About the research overall: The cohort had some 17 men and approximately 15 women aged about 45 to 80, mean about 66 years. TCR-mapped reads were about 3.5 to 11 million with IR-seq versus roughly 75 to 1,400 with RNA-seq. Eight or nine patients were R-ISS I, about 16 were R-ISS II, roughly 7 were R-ISS III. Broader study findings: RNA-seq captured clonotypes less deeply and reliably than IR-seq.

From around 440 ng of RNA, a library with molecular barcoded alpha/delta and beta/gamma adaptors was made. In TCRdb, the reads were re-called with MiXCR into one record per CDR3 protein. The table shows approximately 40,000 distinct CDR3 sequences, with 12% to 15% occurring only once. At least ten counts were recorded for this clonotype. Its antigen is unidentified. CDR3 size: 14 residues. The germline gives CDR1 SGHRS, CDR2 YFSETQ. V gave up 4 bases and J gave up 1 base, with 9 bases separating them. This clonotype was sampled from a donor aged 40 or older with multiple myeloma. J is TRBJ1-5 and V is TRBV5-1; maybe TRBD1 (6 bases). The sample consisted of a population of CD138-negative cells sorted from bone marrow. In nucleotides, the CDR3 is TGCGCCAGCAGCGAGGGGGTCAGCAATCAGCCCCAGCATTTT. It codes for CASSEGVSNQPQHF.